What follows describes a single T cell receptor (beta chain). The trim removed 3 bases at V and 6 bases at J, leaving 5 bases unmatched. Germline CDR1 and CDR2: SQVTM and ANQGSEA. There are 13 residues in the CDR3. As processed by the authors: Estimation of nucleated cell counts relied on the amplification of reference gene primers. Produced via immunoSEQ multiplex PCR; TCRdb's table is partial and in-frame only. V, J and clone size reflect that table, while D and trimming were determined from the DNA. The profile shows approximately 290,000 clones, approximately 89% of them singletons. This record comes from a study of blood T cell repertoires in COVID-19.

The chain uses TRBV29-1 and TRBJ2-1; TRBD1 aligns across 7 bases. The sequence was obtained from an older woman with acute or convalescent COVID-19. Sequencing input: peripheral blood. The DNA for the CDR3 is TGCAGCGTTGATCTGACAGGGTTCAATGAGCAGTTCTTC. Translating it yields CSVDLTGFNEQFF.